The clone carrying this TCR beta chain was recorded a few times. Its antigen is unidentified. A second about 6 to 11 cycle PCR used barcoded and J-beta primers. One entry per CDR3 protein, called by TCRdb with MiXCR from the 5' RACE reads. The data show roughly 560,000 distinct CDR3 sequences, around 24% seen once. This entry is derived from a study of blood T cells in healthy people across ages. From germline, CDR1 is MNHEY and CDR2 SVGAGI. The CDR3 has 15 amino acids. Study-level results: When one million T cells were used, diversity estimates were thought to be underestimates.

The data were also submitted as part of a second study, on T cells of mothers and their children. That paper notes: Thymic selection molds TCR recombination products alike in related and unrelated pairs.

This TCR was sampled from a boy between 10 and 17 years old in good health. The sequenced material came from blood. The chain carries TRBV6-5 and TRBJ2-1, with a possible D match to TRBD1 (6 bases). The J call may be incorrect, as the DNA end agrees better with TRBJ2-7. CDR3 nucleotide sequence: TGTGCCAGCAGACCCGACAGGTCGAGTTGGTACGAGCAGTACTTC. It encodes CASRPDRSSWYEQYF.